This T cell receptor (beta chain) was obtained from a study of CD8+CD57+ T cells in acquired aplastic anemia. Using genomic DNA as the template, TCR beta VDJ and CDR3 profiling was carried out. TCRdb itself ran the reads through MiXCR, one entry per CDR3 protein. This sample carries 150,000 to 200,000 distinct CDR3 sequences, less than 60% of them seen once, and the ten largest clones take more than 1.5%. Only patients with CD8+CD57+ cell expansion on flow cytometry were chosen for sequencing. Germline CDR1 and CDR2: MNHEY and SVGAGI. V was shortened by 0 bases and J by 5 bases, with 16 bases between the two germline ends. This CDR3 comprises 16 residues.

The receptor's source is a human donor with aplastic anemia. The J gene is TRBJ1-2, the V gene TRBV6-5, with D perhaps matching TRBD1 (5 bases). Sequenced sample: sorted CD4+, CD8+, or CD8+CD57+ T cells (not recorded which) from PBMCs. The CDR3 coding sequence is TGTGCCAGCAGTTACTCCTCGGGGGACCTGGGGTATGGCTACACCTTC. Translating gives CASSYSSGDLGYGYTF.